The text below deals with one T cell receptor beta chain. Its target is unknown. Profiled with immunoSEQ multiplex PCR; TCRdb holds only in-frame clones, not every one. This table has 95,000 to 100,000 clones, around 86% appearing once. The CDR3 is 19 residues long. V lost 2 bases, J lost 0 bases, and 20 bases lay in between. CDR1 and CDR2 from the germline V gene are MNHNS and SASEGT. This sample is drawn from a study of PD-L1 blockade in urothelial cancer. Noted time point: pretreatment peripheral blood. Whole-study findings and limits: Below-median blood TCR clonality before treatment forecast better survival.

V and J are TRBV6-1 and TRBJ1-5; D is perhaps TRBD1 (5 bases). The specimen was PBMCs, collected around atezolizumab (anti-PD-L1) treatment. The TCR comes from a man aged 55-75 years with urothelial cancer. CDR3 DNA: TGTGCCAGCAGTGAACGGGGGTTTCAGGGTTACGATAGCAATCAGCCCCAGCATTTT. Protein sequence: CASSERGFQGYDSNQPQHF.